Listed here are 26 T cell receptor beta chains from one sample, sequenced in a study of regulatory T cells in long-lasting Graves disease. Arm-PCR of CDR3 regions and iRepertoire HTBI primers were the basis on which TCR beta libraries were built. TCRdb reprocessed the multiplex PCR reads via MiXCR and lists one record per CDR3 protein. The table has about 400,000 distinct CDR3 sequences, around 21% seen once. Time point here: persistent/refractory GD, antithyroid drugs over 5 years with positive TRAb. The TCR library used RNA extracted from PBMCs. The source was peripheral blood mononuclear cells (PBMCs), collected when the disease was refractory, from a patient treated with antithyroid drugs. Every receptor here comes from a female donor with Graves disease.

The J gene is TRBJ2-5, the V gene TRBV7-8, with 9 bases fitting TRBD1. J gave up 5 bases and V 0 bases, and 4 bases lay outside the gene matches. The CDR3 consists of 15 residues. Looked up from germline, CDR1 is SGHVS and CDR2 is FQNEAQ. The CDR3 sequence: CASSLAGTGRETQYF. The DNA for the CDR3 is TGTGCCAGCAGCTTAGCGGGGACAGGGAGGGAGACCCAGTACTTC.

The genes are TRBV7-8 and TRBJ1-4; D gene unclear. The length of the CDR3 is 15 residues. Trimming pared 4 bases from V and 2 bases from J, leaving 11 bases between. In germline, CDR1 is SGHVS, CDR2 FQNEAQ. The CDR3 spells CASSSGPLTNEKLFF. The CDR3 DNA reads TGTGCCAGCAGCTCAGGACCTCTTACTAATGAAAAACTGTTTTTT.

The chain employs TRBV30 and TRBJ1-6, with TRBD1 matching over 7 bases. This CDR3 comprises 15 residues. Germline CDR1 reads GTSNPN; CDR2 reads SVGIG (reference sequence). J was trimmed by 7 bases and V by 4 bases; bases with no gene match: 10. The CDR3 nucleotides are TGTGCCTGGAACTCCGGACAGGTGGGGAATTCACCCCTCCACTTT. Protein sequence: CAWNSGQVGNSPLHF.

V is TRBV13 and J is TRBJ1-2; TRBD1 matches 11 bases. The CDR3 consists of 18 residues. From germline, CDR1 is PRHDT and CDR2 FYEKMQ (reference sequence). The junction had 10 bases not matched to a gene; V was cut back by 0 bases and J by 4 bases. The chain's CDR3 is CASSLGGGQGEYFYGYTF. The CDR3 DNA sequence: TGTGCCAGCAGCTTAGGAGGGGGACAGGGGGAATATTTCTATGGCTACACCTTC.

At least ten counts were recorded for this clonotype. This chain links TRBV2 with TRBJ2-1; 7 bases map to TRBD1. The V segment lost 5 bases and the J segment 5 bases; nucleotides outside the gene matches: 12. The CDR3 runs 16 residues. Germline CDR1 and CDR2: SNHLY and FYNNEI. CDR3 nucleotide sequence: TGTGCCAGCAGTACAAACAGCCAGGGGGAAAACAATGAGCAGTTCTTC. It translates to CASSTNSQGENNEQFF.

Ten or more counts support this clonotype. This chain uses TRBV7-2 with TRBJ2-5; 8 bases fit TRBD2. Germline CDR1 SGHTA, CDR2 FQGNSA. V gave up 1 base and J gave up 1 base; unmatched junction bases: 8. The CDR3 totals 17 residues. CDR3: CASSLGVGREVQETQYF. CDR3 coding DNA: TGTGCCAGCAGCTTAGGAGTCGGGCGGGAGGTCCAAGAGACCCAGTACTTC.

J is TRBJ2-3 and V is TRBV11-2; 12 bases map to TRBD2. V dropped 0 bases and J dropped 6; count of bases not matched to a gene: 1. CDR1 and CDR2 (germline): SGHAT, FQNNGV. CDR3 length: 15 residues. CDR3 in amino acids: CASSLELAGGDTQYF. The CDR3, as DNA: TGTGCCAGCAGCTTAGAACTAGCGGGAGGCGATACGCAGTATTTT.

There are many counts of this clonotype. The chain recombines TRBV7-9 with TRBJ1-1; D gene ambiguous. Germline V lookup: CDR1 SEHNR, CDR2 FQNEAQ (reference sequence). The CDR3 is 15 residues long. V was trimmed by 5 bases and J by 1 base, leaving 14 bases between them. This CDR3 reads CASSVPGSENTEAFF. In DNA, the CDR3 is TGTGCCAGCAGCGTACCGGGCTCCGAGAACACTGAAGCTTTCTTT.

This clonotype was seen at least ten times. This chain uses TRBV3-1 with TRBJ2-5, with D possibly being TRBD1 (5 bases). The V end was cut by 0 bases, the J end by 0 bases, with 8 bases between. The CDR3 is 15 residues long. CDR1 is LGHDT and CDR2 is YNNKEL in the germline V gene (reference sequence). In DNA form, the CDR3 reads TGTGCCAGCAGCCAAGAGACAGCATACCAAGAGACCCAGTACTTC. Its protein product is CASSQETAYQETQYF.

The rearrangement joins TRBV9 to TRBJ2-3; TRBD1 aligns across 10 bases. Germline-derived CDR1 and CDR2 are SGDLS and YYNGEE. This CDR3 is built from 15 residues. V was pared by 3 bases and J by 3 bases, with 4 bases of the junction left unmatched. The CDR3 sequence: CASSDSGQGTDTQYF. CDR3 in DNA: TGTGCCAGCAGCGACTCGGGACAGGGGACAGATACGCAGTATTTT.

Ten or more counts support this clonotype. The chain links TRBV28 to TRBJ2-2; unclear D gene. Germline CDR1 is MDHEN and CDR2 is SYDVKM. Trimming removed 10 bases from V and 13 bases from J, with 10 bases in between. The CDR3 has 9 amino acids. DNA of the CDR3: TGTGCCACCGGACGGTGGCTGTTTTTT. This codes for CATGRWLFF.

This clonotype was recorded a few times. This chain connects TRBV30 to TRBJ1-5; weak D call: TRBD1 (6 bases). This CDR3 has 13 amino acids. From germline, CDR1 is GTSNPN and CDR2 SVGIG (reference sequence). Trimming cost V 5 bases and J 2 bases, with 10 bases left between them. Here the CDR3 reads CAWGGGGNQPQHF. The CDR3, as DNA: TGTGCCTGGGGAGGGGGGGGCAATCAGCCCCAGCATTTT.

This clonotype was counted a few times. V is TRBV29-1 and J is TRBJ2-7; 9 nucleotides match TRBD2. The ends lost 3 bases at V and 7 bases at J; junction bases unmatched: 7. Germline loops: CDR1 SQVTM, CDR2 ANQGSEA. The CDR3 extends over 13 amino acids. The CDR3 nucleotides are TGCAGCGTTGACCTAGCGGGATTGGGTGAGCAGTACTTC. It yields the protein CSVDLAGLGEQYF.

This clonotype was counted at least ten times. The genes are TRBV12-3 or TRBV12-4 and TRBJ1-1; maybe TRBD1 (5 bases). The CDR3 loop spans 12 amino acids. Trimming took off 5 bases at V and 7 bases at J, with 11 bases between the two ends. The CDR3 DNA sequence: TGTGCCAGCAGTATCGGTGGGGGTGAAGCTTTCTTT. Translation: CASSIGGGEAFF.

This clonotype occurred many times. The chain joins TRBV28 to TRBJ2-7; no firm D call. Trimming shortened V by 7 bases and J by 4 bases, and 14 bases separated the two germline ends. CDR1 and CDR2 (germline): MDHEN, SYDVKM. The CDR3 spans 13 residues. CDR3 coding DNA: TGTGCCAGCACCGCAACCCCGTTTTACGAGCAGTACTTC. Encoded protein: CASTATPFYEQYF.

This clonotype was seen repeatedly, ten times or more. This rearrangement joins TRBV7-3 to TRBJ1-4; perhaps TRBD1 as D (5 bases). Germline values: CDR1 SGHTA, CDR2 FQGTGA. V gave up 7 bases and J gave up 3 bases, with 33 bases separating them. There are 21 residues in the CDR3. The DNA for the CDR3 is TGTGCCAGCATCAACCTGGGGTTCCCGGGGCCAGAACAGAAGGCTAATGAAAAACTGTTTTTT. This sequence encodes CASINLGFPGPEQKANEKLFF.

This clonotype occurred many times. This rearrangement joins TRBV2 to TRBJ1-2, with D uncertain. V lost 4 bases to trimming and J lost 8 bases, with 26 bases between them. The CDR3 is made up of 17 amino acids. CDR1 is SNHLY, CDR2 FYNNEI, per germline. CDR3 sequence: CASSGGVVDQAGSGYTF. DNA of the CDR3: TGTGCCAGCAGTGGCGGGGTTGTAGACCAAGCAGGTTCCGGCTACACCTTC.

This clonotype was observed at least ten times. The CDR3 nucleotides are TGTGCCAGCAGTCCCCGCTTAATCGACCAAGAGACCCAGTACTTC. Translated: CASSPRLIDQETQYF. The J gene is TRBJ2-5, the V gene TRBV6-1; unclear D gene. Trimming took off 5 bases at V and 0 bases at J, with 13 bases between the two ends. CDR3 size: 15 residues. Germline V lookup: CDR1 MNHNS, CDR2 SASEGT.

This clonotype was detected a few times. V gene TRBV4-1 combines with J gene TRBJ1-2; D unclear. The ends were cut back, 2 bases at V and 6 bases at J, with 16 bases in the middle. Germline-derived CDR1 and CDR2 are MGHRA and YSYEKL. The CDR3 totals 15 residues. The CDR3 here is CASSQPGPVWDGYTF. The CDR3 nucleotides are TGCGCCAGCAGCCAACCCGGTCCTGTCTGGGATGGCTACACCTTC.

On this clonotype: This could be a read error, since a much larger clone is one nucleotide away. J is TRBJ2-7 and V is TRBV10-3; 9 bases are a match to TRBD1. CDR1 ENHRY and CDR2 SYGVKD come from the germline V gene. This CDR3 spans 15 amino acids. CDR3 loop: CASSFQTGGSHEQYF. CDR3 in DNA: TGTGCCAGCAGTTTTCAGACAGGGGGTAGCCACGAGCAGTACTTC.

This clonotype was found a few times. The rearrangement links TRBV7-2 to TRBJ2-2; D may be TRBD2 (5 bases). V was shortened by 1 base and J by 6 bases, with 15 bases between the two germline ends. Germline V gene data show CDR1 as SGHTA and CDR2 as FQGNSA. The CDR3 has 16 amino acids. As DNA, the CDR3 is TGTGCCAGCAGCTTAGATCTCTGGGCTAGCCCCGGGGAGCTGTTTTTT. Translation: CASSLDLWASPGELFF.

This clonotype came up a few times. V usage is TRBV19 and J usage is TRBJ1-5, with a tentative D call TRBD1 (5 bases). CDR3 length: 17 residues. Germline CDR1 is LNHDA and CDR2 is SQIVND (reference sequence). Trimming shortened V by 2 bases and J by 7 bases, and 21 bases separated the two germline ends. The CDR3 is CASSIMDVGVFGQPQHF. The CDR3 DNA sequence: TGTGCCAGTAGTATAATGGATGTGGGGGTATTCGGGCAGCCCCAGCATTTT.

V and J are TRBV7-9 and TRBJ1-5; D is unresolved. Germline-derived CDR1 and CDR2 are SEHNR and FQNEAQ (reference sequence). There are 14 residues in the CDR3. Trimming pared 5 bases from V and 3 bases from J, leaving 11 bases between. DNA of the CDR3: TGTGCCAGCAGCCTCGACATGCCCAATCAGCCCCAGCATTTT. This translates into CASSLDMPNQPQHF.

The table lists this clonotype with many counts. The chain combines TRBV12-3 or TRBV12-4 with TRBJ2-2, with TRBD2 matching over 7 bases. V was pared by 6 bases and J by 5 bases, with 9 bases of the junction left unmatched. The CDR3 loop spans 15 amino acids. As DNA, the CDR3 is TGTGCCAGCAGGCCGGCGGGAGTGGATACCGGGGAGCTGTTTTTT. Encoded protein: CASRPAGVDTGELFF.

The sample holds many counts of this clonotype. The rearrangement joins TRBV12-3 or TRBV12-4 to TRBJ2-7; 8 nucleotides line up with TRBD1. The V gene end was trimmed by 6 bases and the J gene end by 4 bases; junction bases not matched to a gene: 5. This CDR3 has 13 amino acids. The CDR3 is CASSPGGAYEQYF. The CDR3 region has the DNA TGTGCCAGCAGCCCAGGGGGCGCTTACGAGCAGTACTTC.

This clonotype appeared a few times. The rearrangement uses TRBV11-2 and TRBJ2-2; tentative D call: TRBD1 (6 bases). CDR1 SGHAT and CDR2 FQNNGV come from the germline V gene. This CDR3 is 13 amino acids long. Deletions cut 7 bases from V and 5 bases from J, with 11 bases between. The CDR3 region has the DNA TGTGCCAGCACCCTACAGGGAACCGGGGAGCTGTTTTTT. This codes for CASTLQGTGELFF.